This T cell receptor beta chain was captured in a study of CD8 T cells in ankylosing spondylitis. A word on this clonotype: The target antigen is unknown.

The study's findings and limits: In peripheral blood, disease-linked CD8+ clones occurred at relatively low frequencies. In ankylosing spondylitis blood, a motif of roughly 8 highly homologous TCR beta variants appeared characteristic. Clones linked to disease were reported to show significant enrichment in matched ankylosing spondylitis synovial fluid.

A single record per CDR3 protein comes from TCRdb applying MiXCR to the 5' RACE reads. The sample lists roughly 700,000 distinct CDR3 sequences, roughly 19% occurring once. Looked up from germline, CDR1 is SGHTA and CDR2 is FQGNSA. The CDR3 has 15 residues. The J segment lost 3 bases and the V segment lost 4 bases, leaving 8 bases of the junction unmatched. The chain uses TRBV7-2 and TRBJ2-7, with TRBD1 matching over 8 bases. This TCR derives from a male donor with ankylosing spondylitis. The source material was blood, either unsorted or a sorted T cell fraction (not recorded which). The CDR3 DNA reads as TGTGCCAGCAGCTCATACCTTGGACAGGGCTACGAGCAGTACTTC. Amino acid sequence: CASSSYLGQGYEQYF.